The 20 T cell receptor beta chains below come from one sample, sequenced in a study of beta chain features in type 1 diabetes. Investigators reverse transcribed all isolated RNA, so they sequenced expressed TCRB transcripts. The method was immunoSEQ multiplex PCR; TCRdb's version includes in-frame clones alone and lacks a portion of them. The sample consists of 900,000 or so clones, 17% of them appearing once. The material sequenced was naive CD4+ T cells from blood. The receptors derive from a woman aged 18-29 years in good health.

The chain joins TRBV5-1 to TRBJ2-7; tentative D call: TRBD1 (6 bases). Deletions cut 2 bases from V and 6 bases from J, with 12 bases between. Per germline, CDR1 SGHRS and CDR2 YFSETQ. CDR3 length equals 13 residues. CDR3 DNA: TGCGCCAGCAGCTTCACAGGGTTCCTCGAGCAGTACTTC. Protein sequence: CASSFTGFLEQYF.

The chain employs TRBV5-4 and TRBJ2-1; D might be TRBD2 (5 bases). The CDR3 is 15 residues long. Germline V CDR1 and CDR2: SGHNT, YYREEE (reference sequence). Trimming took 2 bases from V and 4 from J, leaving 13 bases between them. For the CDR3, the DNA is TGTGCCAGCAGCTTTAGACCCGAGCGGTACAATGAGCAGTTCTTC. It is translated as CASSFRPERYNEQFF.

A few counts support this clone. This chain links TRBV5-4 with TRBJ2-1; 8 positions match TRBD2. This CDR3 has 15 residues. Germline CDR1 reads SGHNT; CDR2 reads YYREEE (reference sequence). The V segment lost 4 bases and the J segment 5 bases; nucleotides outside the gene matches: 8. In DNA, the CDR3 is TGTGCCAGCAGCCCGAGTAGCGGGACTAACAATGAGCAGTTCTTC. Its translation: CASSPSSGTNNEQFF.

There are a few counts of this clone. The V and J genes are TRBV11-2 and TRBJ2-5; no clear D. Germline CDR1 and CDR2: SGHAT and FQNNGV. CDR3 length: 14 residues. The germline V and J ends were trimmed by 1 base and 5 bases, with 11 bases remaining between them. CDR3 loop: CASSLVSRRETQYF. The CDR3 coding sequence is TGTGCCAGCAGCTTAGTTTCCAGGCGGGAGACCCAGTACTTC.

This chain connects TRBV5-6 to TRBJ2-3; TRBD1 matches at 11 bases. CDR1 and CDR2 from the germline V gene are SGHDT and YYEEEE. This CDR3 has 16 residues. Trimming removed 2 bases from V and 3 bases from J; junction bases left unmatched: 5. The CDR3 DNA is TGTGCCAGCAGCTTTCGCGGGACAGGGGGGACAGATACGCAGTATTTT. Translating gives CASSFRGTGGTDTQYF.

This rearrangement joins TRBV5-1 to TRBJ2-1; D gene unclear. Germline loops: CDR1 SGHRS, CDR2 YFSETQ. The germline V and J ends were trimmed by 4 bases and 9 bases, with 14 bases remaining between them. The CDR3 sequence is 13 residues long. The CDR3 nucleotides are TGCGCCAGCAGCCCACTTTTTAGTGGTGAGCAGTTCTTC. Encoded protein: CASSPLFSGEQFF.

V gene TRBV28 combines with J gene TRBJ1-1; TRBD1 is a possible D gene (5 bases). V lost 6 bases, J lost 6 bases, and 5 bases lay in between. Germline lookup yields CDR1 MDHEN and CDR2 SYDVKM. The CDR3 is made up of 10 amino acids. CDR3 residues: CASRGAEAFF. CDR3 coding DNA: TGTGCCAGCAGAGGGGCTGAAGCTTTCTTT.

This clone has a handful of counts. The genes are TRBV4-2 and TRBJ2-3; 10 bases match TRBD2. The ends lost 4 bases at V and 1 base at J; junction bases unmatched: 2. Per the germline V gene, CDR1 is LGHNA and CDR2 is YNFKEQ. The CDR3 loop spans 15 amino acids. The CDR3 DNA is TGTGCCAGCAGCCGAGGGACTAGCGGCACAGATACGCAGTATTTT. It codes for CASSRGTSGTDTQYF.

This chain uses TRBV19 with TRBJ2-7; TRBD2 might be the D (6 bases). This CDR3 spans 13 amino acids. Germline V gene lookup returns CDR1 LNHDA and CDR2 SQIVND (reference sequence). V was cut by 6 bases and J by 3 bases, with 12 bases left in between. CDR3 DNA: TGTGCCAGTAGCAAACCGACTAGCTACGAGCAGTACTTC. Residues: CASSKPTSYEQYF.

The rearrangement links TRBV14 to TRBJ2-3; tentative D call: TRBD1 (6 bases). Germline V gene data show CDR1 as SGHDN and CDR2 as FVKESK. Trimming stripped 3 bases from V and 2 bases from J, with 21 bases between. This CDR3 region has 18 residues. The CDR3 sequence: CASSQARNRVENTDTQYF. The CDR3 region has the DNA TGTGCCAGCAGCCAGGCAAGAAACAGGGTAGAGAACACAGATACGCAGTATTTT.

The chain couples TRBV15 to TRBJ2-1; 11 bases line up with TRBD2. The CDR3 is 17 amino acids. Germline-derived CDR1 and CDR2 are LNHNV and YYDKDF (reference sequence). The J segment lost 6 bases and the V segment lost 2 bases, leaving 9 bases of the junction unmatched. DNA of the CDR3: TGTGCCACCAGCAGATATACCGGGACTAGCGGTTTCAATGAGCAGTTCTTC. This codes for CATSRYTGTSGFNEQFF.

The V gene is TRBV5-1, the J gene TRBJ2-7; D not certain. The CDR3 extends over 13 amino acids. The germline V gene has CDR1 SGHRS and CDR2 YFSETQ. V was trimmed by 0 bases and J by 2 bases, leaving 6 bases between them. The DNA for the CDR3 is TGCGCCAGCAGCTTGGTCCGTCCCTACGAGCAGTACTTC. Protein: CASSLVRPYEQYF.

The genes are TRBV5-4 and TRBJ2-6; D call uncertain. The CDR3 has 14 residues. CDR1 and CDR2 (germline): SGHNT, YYREEE (reference sequence). The germline V and J ends were trimmed by 0 bases and 3 bases, with 4 bases remaining between them. CDR3 residues: CASSLVYGANVLTF. As DNA, the CDR3 is TGTGCCAGCAGCTTGGTATATGGGGCCAACGTCCTGACTTTC.

There are a few counts of this clone. The chain employs TRBV6-6 and TRBJ2-1; D is unclear. The germline CDR1 and CDR2 sequences are MNHNY and SVGAGI (reference sequence). Trimming pared 6 bases from V and 3 bases from J, leaving 9 bases between. This CDR3 region has 13 residues. The CDR3 sequence is CASSPSVYNEQFF. The CDR3 DNA reads as TGTGCCAGCAGCCCCAGCGTCTACAATGAGCAGTTCTTC.

This clone was counted a few times. The gene calls are TRBV7-2 and TRBJ1-2; D unresolved. The ends were cut back, 5 bases at V and 0 bases at J, with 13 bases in the middle. Germline V gene lookup returns CDR1 SGHTA and CDR2 FQGNSA. The CDR3 covers 15 residues. The CDR3 loop is CASSMGFVANYGYTF. Here the CDR3 DNA reads TGTGCCAGCAGCATGGGGTTTGTAGCTAACTATGGCTACACCTTC.

The table lists this clone with many counts. V and J are TRBV4-3 and TRBJ2-3; D not resolved. V was pared by 4 bases and J by 6 bases, with 8 bases between. The germline gives CDR1 LGHNA, CDR2 YSLEER. The CDR3 extends over 12 amino acids. The CDR3 nucleotides read TGCGCCAGCAGCCTGGATAGGGATACGCAGTATTTT. Translated, it gives CASSLDRDTQYF.

This clone was seen a few times. The rearrangement uses TRBV25-1 and TRBJ2-1; TRBD2 matches 11 bases. Germline V gene data show CDR1 as MGHDK and CDR2 as SYGVNS. V dropped 8 bases and J dropped 8; count of bases not matched to a gene: 2. This CDR3 spans 12 amino acids. The CDR3 is CASSSGRHEQFF. In DNA, the CDR3 is TGTGCCAGCTCTAGCGGGAGGCATGAGCAGTTCTTC.

As for this clone: Other DNA sequences in the sample encode the same CDR3. The gene calls are TRBV6-5 and TRBJ1-2, with 9 bases matching TRBD1. V gave up 6 bases and J gave up 8 bases; unmatched junction bases: 7. The CDR3 extends over 13 amino acids. The V gene's germline CDR1 is MNHEY and CDR2 SVGAGI. The CDR3 protein is CASSLQGAGGYTF. Written as DNA, the CDR3 is TGTGCCAGCAGCCTACAGGGGGCAGGGGGCTACACCTTC.

The chain is built from TRBV5-4 and TRBJ2-1; D could derive from TRBD1 or TRBD2 (5 bases each). This CDR3 contains 16 residues. Trimming pared 5 bases from V and 12 bases from J, leaving 27 bases between. The germline gives CDR1 SGHNT, CDR2 YYREEE (reference sequence). The CDR3 sequence: CASRPTGATGRDGQFF. In nucleotides, the CDR3 is TGTGCCAGCAGGCCCACCGGGGCCACTGGTCGAGACGGGCAGTTCTTC. Full variable domain (missing parts from reference TRBV5-4 and TRBJ2-1): ETGVTQSPTHLIKTRGQQVTLRCSSQSGHNTVSWYQQALGQGPQFIFQYYREEENGRGNFPPRFSGLQFPNYSSELNVNALELDDSALYLCASRPTGATGRDGQFFGPGTRLTVL.

This clone was observed a handful of times. The V call is TRBV7-3, the J call TRBJ2-1; TRBD2 might be the D (5 bases). CDR1 is SGHTA, CDR2 FQGTGA, per germline. There are 15 residues in the CDR3. V was clipped by 5 bases and J by 0 bases, with 11 bases between them. The CDR3 loop is CASSPSPSSYNEQFF. The CDR3 coding sequence is TGTGCCAGCAGCCCTAGCCCGAGCTCCTACAATGAGCAGTTCTTC. The full variable domain, in which reference TRBV7-3 and TRBJ2-1 provide the parts outside the CDR3, is GAGVSQTPSNKVTEKGKYVELRCDPISGHTALYWYRQSLGQGPEFLIYFQGTGAADDSGLPNDRFFAVRPEGSVSTLKIQRTERGDSAVYLCASSPSPSSYNEQFFGPGTRLTVL.